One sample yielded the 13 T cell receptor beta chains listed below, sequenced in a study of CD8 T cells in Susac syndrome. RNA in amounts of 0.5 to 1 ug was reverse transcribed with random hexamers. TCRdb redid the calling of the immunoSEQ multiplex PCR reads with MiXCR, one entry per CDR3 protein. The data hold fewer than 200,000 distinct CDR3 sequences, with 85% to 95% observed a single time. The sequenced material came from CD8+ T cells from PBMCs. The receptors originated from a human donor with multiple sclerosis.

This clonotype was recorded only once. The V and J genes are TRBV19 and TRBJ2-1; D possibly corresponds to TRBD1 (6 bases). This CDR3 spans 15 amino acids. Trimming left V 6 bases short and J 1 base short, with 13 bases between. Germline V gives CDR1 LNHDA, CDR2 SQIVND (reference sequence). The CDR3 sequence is CASRPGVLSYNEQFF. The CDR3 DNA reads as TGTGCCAGTAGGCCAGGGGTTTTATCCTACAATGAGCAGTTCTTC.

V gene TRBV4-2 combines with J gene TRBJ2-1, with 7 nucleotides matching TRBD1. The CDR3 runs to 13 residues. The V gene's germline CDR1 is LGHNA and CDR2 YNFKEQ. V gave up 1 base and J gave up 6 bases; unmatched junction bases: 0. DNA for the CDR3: TGTGCCAGCAGCCAAGGGGACAGCAATGAGCAGTTCTTC. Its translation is CASSQGDSNEQFF.

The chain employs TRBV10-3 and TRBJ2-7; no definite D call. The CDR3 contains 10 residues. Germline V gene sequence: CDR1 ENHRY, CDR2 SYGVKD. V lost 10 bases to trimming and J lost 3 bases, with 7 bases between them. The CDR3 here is CATRNYEQYF. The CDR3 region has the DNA TGTGCCACCCGCAACTACGAGCAGTACTTC.

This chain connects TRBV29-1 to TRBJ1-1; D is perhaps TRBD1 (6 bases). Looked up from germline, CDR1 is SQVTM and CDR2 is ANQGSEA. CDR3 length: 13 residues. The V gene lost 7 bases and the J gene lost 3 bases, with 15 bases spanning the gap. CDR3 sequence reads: CSARQARYTEAFF. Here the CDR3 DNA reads TGCAGCGCCCGACAGGCCCGCTACACTGAAGCTTTCTTT.

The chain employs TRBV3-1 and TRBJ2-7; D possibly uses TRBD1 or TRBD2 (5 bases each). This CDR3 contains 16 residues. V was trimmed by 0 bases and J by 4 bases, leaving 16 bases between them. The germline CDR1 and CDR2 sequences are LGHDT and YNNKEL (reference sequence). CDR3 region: CASSQDLTIREYEQYF. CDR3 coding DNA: TGTGCCAGCAGCCAAGATCTTACGATCAGGGAGTACGAGCAGTACTTC.

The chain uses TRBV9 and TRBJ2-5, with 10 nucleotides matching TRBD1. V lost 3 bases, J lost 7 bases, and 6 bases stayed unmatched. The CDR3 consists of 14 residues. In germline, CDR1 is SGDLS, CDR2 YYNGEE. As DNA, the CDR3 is TGTGCCAGCAGCGAGACAGGGGGCAGGGTGACCCAGTACTTC. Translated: CASSETGGRVTQYF.

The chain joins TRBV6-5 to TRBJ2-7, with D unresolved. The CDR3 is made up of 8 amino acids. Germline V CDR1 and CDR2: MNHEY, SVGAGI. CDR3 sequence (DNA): TGTGGGCCGAGAGAGCAGTACTTC. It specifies CGPREQYF.

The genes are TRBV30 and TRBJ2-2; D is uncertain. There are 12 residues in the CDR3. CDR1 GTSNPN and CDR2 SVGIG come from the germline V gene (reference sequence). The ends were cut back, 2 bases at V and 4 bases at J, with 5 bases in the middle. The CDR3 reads CAWSSITGELFF. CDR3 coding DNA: TGTGCCTGGAGTTCGATCACCGGGGAGCTGTTTTTT.

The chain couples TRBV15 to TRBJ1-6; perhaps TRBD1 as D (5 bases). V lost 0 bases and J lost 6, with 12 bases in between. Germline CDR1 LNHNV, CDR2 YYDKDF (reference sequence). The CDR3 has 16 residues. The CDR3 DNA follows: TGTGCCACCAGCAGAGACAGGGAATCGCGTAATTCACCCCTCCACTTT. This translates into CATSRDRESRNSPLHF.

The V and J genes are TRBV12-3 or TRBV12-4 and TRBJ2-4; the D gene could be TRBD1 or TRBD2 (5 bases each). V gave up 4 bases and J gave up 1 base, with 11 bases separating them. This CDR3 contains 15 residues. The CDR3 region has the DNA TGTGCCAGCAGTTCGGGACCGCGGGCCAAAAACATTCAGTACTTC. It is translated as CASSSGPRAKNIQYF.

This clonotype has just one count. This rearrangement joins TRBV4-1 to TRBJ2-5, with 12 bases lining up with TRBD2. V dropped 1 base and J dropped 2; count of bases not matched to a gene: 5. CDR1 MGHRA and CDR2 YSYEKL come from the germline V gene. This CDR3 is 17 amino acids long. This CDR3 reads CASSQGQGTSGQETQYF. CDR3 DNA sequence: TGCGCCAGCAGCCAAGGACAGGGGACTAGCGGGCAAGAGACCCAGTACTTC.

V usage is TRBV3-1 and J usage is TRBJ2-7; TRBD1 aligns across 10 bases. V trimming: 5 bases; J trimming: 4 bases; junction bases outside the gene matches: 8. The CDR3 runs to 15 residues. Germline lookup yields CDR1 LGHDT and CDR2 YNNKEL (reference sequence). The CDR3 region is CASSYGPGQGYEQYF. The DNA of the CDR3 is TGTGCCAGCAGCTACGGACCGGGACAGGGGTACGAGCAGTACTTC.

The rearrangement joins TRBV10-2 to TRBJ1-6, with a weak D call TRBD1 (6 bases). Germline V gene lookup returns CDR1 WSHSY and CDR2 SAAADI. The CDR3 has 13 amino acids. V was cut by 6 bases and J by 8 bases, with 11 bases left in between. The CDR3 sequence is CASRGQPHSPLHF. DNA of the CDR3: TGCGCCAGCAGAGGACAGCCCCATTCACCCCTCCACTTT.